A single sample is the source of the 8 T cell receptor beta chains below, sequenced in a study of shared clonotypes between healthy human individuals. The assay was immunoSEQ multiplex PCR, and TCRdb's table has in-frame clones only and misses some. The sample holds 2 million to 3 million clones, more than 85% seen once. What was sequenced was naive CD4+ T cells from PBMCs. Regarding subset: CD45RA+ positively selected. Every receptor here comes from a man aged 18 to 29 in good health. Some clones in this sample may be carry-over from other donors' samples.

The J gene is TRBJ2-7, the V gene TRBV11-2, with D tentatively TRBD2 (6 bases). The CDR3 consists of 13 residues. Germline CDR1 reads SGHAT; CDR2 reads FQNNGV. Between the trimmed V and J ends, which lost 4 bases and 4 bases, there was a span of 11 bases. CDR3 loop: CASSWGLDYEQYF. The CDR3 nucleotides are TGTGCCAGCAGCTGGGGACTGGATTACGAGCAGTACTTC.

This clone was counted once. This chain joins TRBV28 and TRBJ2-1; 15 nucleotides line up with TRBD2. Germline V lookup: CDR1 MDHEN, CDR2 SYDVKM. This CDR3 region has 15 residues. Trimming at V came to 5 bases and at J to 7 bases, leaving 3 bases not matched to a gene. CDR3 sequence: CASSGGTSGRNEQFF. CDR3 sequence (DNA): TGTGCCAGCAGTGGGGGGACTAGCGGGAGGAATGAGCAGTTCTTC.

This clone was observed a single time. The rearrangement joins TRBV2 to TRBJ2-7; TRBD2 is a possible D gene (6 bases). The CDR3 covers 13 residues. Germline V gene lookup returns CDR1 SNHLY and CDR2 FYNNEI. Trimming pared 9 bases from V and 3 bases from J, leaving 15 bases between. DNA of the CDR3: TGTGCCAGTAGAGGTGGGGGGTACTACGAGCAGTACTTC. This encodes CASRGGGYYEQYF.

The rearrangement uses TRBV27 and TRBJ2-7; 10 bases fit TRBD1. Germline V lookup: CDR1 MNHEY, CDR2 SMNVEV (reference sequence). The CDR3 spans 19 residues. Losses at the gene ends were 6 bases for V and 9 bases for J; bases not matched to a gene: 26. CDR3 sequence: CASSSGQGGVRLAAPGQYF. The CDR3 nucleotides read TGTGCCAGCAGCTCCGGACAGGGGGGTGTTCGTCTAGCGGCTCCAGGGCAGTACTTC.

V is TRBV28 and J is TRBJ1-2, with TRBD1 matching 7 bases. The V and J ends lost 7 bases and 6 bases, in that order; junction bases with no gene match: 14. CDR3 length equals 15 residues. Germline CDR1 MDHEN, CDR2 SYDVKM. In nucleotides, the CDR3 is TGTGCCAGCACCCAAAGACAGGGTGGATATGATGGCTACACCTTC. Translating it yields CASTQRQGGYDGYTF.

On this clone: This sample includes further DNA sequences coding for the same CDR3. The V and J genes are TRBV6-5 and TRBJ2-7, with 7 bases matching TRBD2. Germline-derived CDR1 and CDR2 are MNHEY and SVGAGI. The V gene end was trimmed by 2 bases and the J gene end by 0 bases; junction bases not matched to a gene: 1. This CDR3 spans 14 amino acids. The CDR3 bases are TGTGCCAGCAGTTACCGCGGGAGCTCCTACGAGCAGTACTTC. It codes for CASSYRGSSYEQYF.

The chain carries TRBV28 and TRBJ2-7; 13 bases align to TRBD2. The germline gives CDR1 MDHEN, CDR2 SYDVKM. The CDR3 has 16 residues. V gave up 5 bases and J gave up 2 bases; unmatched junction bases: 6. The CDR3 region has the DNA TGTGCCAGCAGTCCGCTACTAGCGGGAGGGCCCTACGAGCAGTACTTC. Translating gives CASSPLLAGGPYEQYF.

Turning to this clone: A read error may produce the germline difference seen at one junction end. The chain carries TRBV18 and TRBJ2-6, with a weak D call TRBD2 (6 bases). This CDR3 is built from 18 residues. Germline V CDR1 and CDR2: KGHSH, LQKENI. The CDR3: CASPTPGNSGSEANVLTF. The DNA for the CDR3 is TGTGCCAGCCCCACACCAGGGAACAGCGGGTCTGAGGCCAACGTCCTGACTTTC.